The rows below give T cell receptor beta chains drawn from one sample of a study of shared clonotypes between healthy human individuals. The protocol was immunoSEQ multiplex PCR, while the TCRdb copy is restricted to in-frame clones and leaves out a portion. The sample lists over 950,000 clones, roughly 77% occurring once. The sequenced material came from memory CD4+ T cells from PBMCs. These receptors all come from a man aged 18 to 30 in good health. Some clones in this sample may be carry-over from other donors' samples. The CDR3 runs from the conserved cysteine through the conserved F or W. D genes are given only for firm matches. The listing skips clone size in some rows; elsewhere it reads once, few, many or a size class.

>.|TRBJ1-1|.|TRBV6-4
CASSGQGVGTEAFF
TGTGCCAGCAGTGGTCAGGGAGTGGGCACTGAAGCTTTCTTT
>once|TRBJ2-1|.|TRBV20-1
CSAGGYGEQFF
TGCAGTGCTGGGGGGTATGGTGAGCAGTTCTTC
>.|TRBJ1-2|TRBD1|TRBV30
CAWSVLEGAGYTF
TGTGCCTGGAGTGTACTCGAGGGGGCGGGCTACACCTTC
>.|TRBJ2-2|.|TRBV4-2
CASSQQRNGELFF
TGTGCCAGCAGCCAACAACGGAACGGGGAGCTGTTTTTT
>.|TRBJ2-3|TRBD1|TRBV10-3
CAISGGTGDTQYF
TGTGCCATCAGTGGGGGGACAGGGGATACGCAGTATTTT
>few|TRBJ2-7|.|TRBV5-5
CASSRTSGDVYF
TGTGCCAGCAGCAGGACATCAGGGGACGTGTACTTC
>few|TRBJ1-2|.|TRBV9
CASSSLGALYGYTF
TGTGCCAGCAGCTCATTAGGGGCACTCTATGGCTACACCTTC
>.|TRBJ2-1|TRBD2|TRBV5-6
CASSLGPGLAGFLEQFF
TGTGCCAGCAGCTTGGGGCCGGGACTAGCGGGATTTTTAGAGCAGTTCTTC
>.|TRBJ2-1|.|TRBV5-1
CASSFEGAPYNEQFF
TGCGCCAGCAGCTTTGAGGGTGCCCCCTACAATGAGCAGTTCTTC
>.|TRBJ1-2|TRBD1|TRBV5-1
CASSWTGVYGYTF
TGCGCCAGCAGCTGGACAGGGGTCTATGGCTACACCTTC